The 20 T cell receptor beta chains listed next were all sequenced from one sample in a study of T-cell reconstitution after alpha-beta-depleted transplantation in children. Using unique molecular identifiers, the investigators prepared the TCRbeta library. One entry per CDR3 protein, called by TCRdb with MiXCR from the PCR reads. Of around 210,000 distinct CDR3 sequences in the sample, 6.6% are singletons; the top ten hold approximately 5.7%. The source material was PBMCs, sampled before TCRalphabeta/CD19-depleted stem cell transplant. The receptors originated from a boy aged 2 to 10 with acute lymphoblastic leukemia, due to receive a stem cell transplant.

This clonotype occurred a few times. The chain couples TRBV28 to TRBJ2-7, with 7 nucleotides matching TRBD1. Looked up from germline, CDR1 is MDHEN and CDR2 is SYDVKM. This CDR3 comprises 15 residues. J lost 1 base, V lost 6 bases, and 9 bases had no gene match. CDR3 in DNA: TGTGCCAGCAGGGTAGGGGGCCCGTCATCCTACGAGCAGTACTTC. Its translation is CASRVGGPSSYEQYF.

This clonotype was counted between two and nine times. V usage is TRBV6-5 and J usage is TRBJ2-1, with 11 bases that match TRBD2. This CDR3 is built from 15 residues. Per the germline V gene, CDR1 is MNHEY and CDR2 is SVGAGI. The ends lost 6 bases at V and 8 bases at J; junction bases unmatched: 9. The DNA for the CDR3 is TGTGCCAGCAGACCCATAGCGGGGGGGAGCTATGAGCAGTTCTTC. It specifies CASRPIAGGSYEQFF.

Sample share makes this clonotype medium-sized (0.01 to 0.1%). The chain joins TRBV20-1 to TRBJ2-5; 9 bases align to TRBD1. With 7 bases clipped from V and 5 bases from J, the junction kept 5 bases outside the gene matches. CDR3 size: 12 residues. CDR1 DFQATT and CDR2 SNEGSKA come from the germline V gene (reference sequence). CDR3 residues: CSVGQGRETQYF. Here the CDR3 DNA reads TGCAGTGTGGGACAGGGTCGCGAGACCCAGTACTTC.

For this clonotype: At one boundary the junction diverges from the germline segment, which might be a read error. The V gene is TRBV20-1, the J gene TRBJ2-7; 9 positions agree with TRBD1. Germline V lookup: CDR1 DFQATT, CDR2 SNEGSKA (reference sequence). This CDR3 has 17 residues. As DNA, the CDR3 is TGCTGTGCTAGAGTAACCCGGACAGGGGACTTAAAAGGCCAGCAGTACTTC. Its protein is CCARVTRTGDLKGQQYF.

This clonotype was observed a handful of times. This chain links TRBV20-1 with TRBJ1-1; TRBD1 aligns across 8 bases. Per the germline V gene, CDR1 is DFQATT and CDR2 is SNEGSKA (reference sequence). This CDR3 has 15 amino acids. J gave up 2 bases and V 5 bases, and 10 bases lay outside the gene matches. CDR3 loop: CSAALKDRGNTEAFF. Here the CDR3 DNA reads TGCAGTGCTGCCCTGAAAGACAGGGGCAACACTGAAGCTTTCTTT.

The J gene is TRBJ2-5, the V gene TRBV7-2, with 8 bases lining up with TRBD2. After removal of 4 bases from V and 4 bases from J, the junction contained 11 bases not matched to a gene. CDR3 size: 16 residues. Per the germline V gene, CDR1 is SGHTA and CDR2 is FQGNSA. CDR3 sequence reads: CASSSSLGLAVETQYF. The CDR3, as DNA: TGTGCCAGCAGCTCCTCTCTCGGACTAGCCGTAGAGACCCAGTACTTC.

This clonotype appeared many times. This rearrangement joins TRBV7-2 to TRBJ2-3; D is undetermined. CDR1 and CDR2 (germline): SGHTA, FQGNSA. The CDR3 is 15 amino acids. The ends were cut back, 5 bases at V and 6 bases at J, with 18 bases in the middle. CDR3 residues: CASSKWAKRWDTQYF. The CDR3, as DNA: TGTGCCAGCAGCAAGTGGGCCAAGAGGTGGGATACGCAGTATTTT.

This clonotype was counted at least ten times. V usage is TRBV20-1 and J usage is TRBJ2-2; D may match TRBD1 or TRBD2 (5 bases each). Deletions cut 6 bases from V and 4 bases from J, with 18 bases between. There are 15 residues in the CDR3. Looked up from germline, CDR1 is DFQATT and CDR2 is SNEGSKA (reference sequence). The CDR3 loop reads CSAPRVGERTGELFF. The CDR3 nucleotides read TGCAGTGCGCCTAGGGTGGGGGAACGCACCGGGGAGCTGTTTTTT.

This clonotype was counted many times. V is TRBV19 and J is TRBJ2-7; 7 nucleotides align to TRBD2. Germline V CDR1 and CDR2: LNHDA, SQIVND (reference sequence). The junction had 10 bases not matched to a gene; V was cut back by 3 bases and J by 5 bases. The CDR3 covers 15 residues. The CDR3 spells CASSMNGRAFDEQYF. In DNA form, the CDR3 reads TGTGCCAGTAGTATGAATGGGAGGGCCTTCGACGAGCAGTACTTC.

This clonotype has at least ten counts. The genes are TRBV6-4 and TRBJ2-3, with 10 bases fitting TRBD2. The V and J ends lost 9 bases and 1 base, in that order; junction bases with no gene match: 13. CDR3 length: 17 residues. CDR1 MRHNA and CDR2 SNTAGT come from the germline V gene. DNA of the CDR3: TGTGCCAGAGGACTAGCGGAACAACCAAATCGCACAGATACGCAGTATTTT. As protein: CARGLAEQPNRTDTQYF.

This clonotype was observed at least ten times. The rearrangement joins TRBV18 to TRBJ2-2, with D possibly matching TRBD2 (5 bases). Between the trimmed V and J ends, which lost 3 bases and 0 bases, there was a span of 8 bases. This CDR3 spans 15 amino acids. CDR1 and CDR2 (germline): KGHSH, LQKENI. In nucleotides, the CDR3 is TGTGCCAGCTCACCGCTAGCCTCGAACACCGGGGAGCTGTTTTTT. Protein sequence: CASSPLASNTGELFF.

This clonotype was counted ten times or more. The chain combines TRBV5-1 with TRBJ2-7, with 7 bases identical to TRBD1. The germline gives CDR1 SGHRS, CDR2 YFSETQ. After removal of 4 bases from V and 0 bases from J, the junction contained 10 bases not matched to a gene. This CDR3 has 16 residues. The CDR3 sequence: CASSQMGQRTSYEQYF. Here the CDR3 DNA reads TGCGCCAGCAGCCAAATGGGACAGCGGACCTCCTACGAGCAGTACTTC.

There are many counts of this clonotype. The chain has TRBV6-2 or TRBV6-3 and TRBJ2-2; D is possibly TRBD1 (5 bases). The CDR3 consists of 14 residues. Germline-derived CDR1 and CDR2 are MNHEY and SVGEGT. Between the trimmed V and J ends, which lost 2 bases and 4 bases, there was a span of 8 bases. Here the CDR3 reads CASSYQQATGELFF. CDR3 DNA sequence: TGTGCCAGCAGTTACCAACAGGCCACCGGGGAGCTGTTTTTT.

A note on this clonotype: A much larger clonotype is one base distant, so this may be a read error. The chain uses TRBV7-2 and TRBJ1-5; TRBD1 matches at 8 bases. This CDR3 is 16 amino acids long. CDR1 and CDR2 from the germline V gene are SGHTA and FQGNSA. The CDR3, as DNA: TGTGCCAGCGGCCGAGCTTGGACAGGGTTTAAACAGCCCCTGCATTTT. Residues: CASGRAWTGFKQPLHF.

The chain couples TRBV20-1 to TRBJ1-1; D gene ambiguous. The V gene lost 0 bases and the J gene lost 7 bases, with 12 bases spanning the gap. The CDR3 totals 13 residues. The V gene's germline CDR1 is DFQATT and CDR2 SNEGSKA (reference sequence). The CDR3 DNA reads TGCAGTGCTAGAGATGTTGGACGCCTTGAAGCTTTCTTT. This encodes CSARDVGRLEAFF.

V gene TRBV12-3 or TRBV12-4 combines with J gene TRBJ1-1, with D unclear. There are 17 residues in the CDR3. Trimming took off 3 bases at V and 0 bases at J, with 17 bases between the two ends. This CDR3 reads CASSFPEPIIVNTEAFF. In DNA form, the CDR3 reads TGTGCCAGCAGTTTTCCCGAGCCAATTATTGTGAACACTGAAGCTTTCTTT.

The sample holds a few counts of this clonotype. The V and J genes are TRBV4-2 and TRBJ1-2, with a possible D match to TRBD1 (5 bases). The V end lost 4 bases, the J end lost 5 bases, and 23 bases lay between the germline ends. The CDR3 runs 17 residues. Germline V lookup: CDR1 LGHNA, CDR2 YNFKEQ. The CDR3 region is CASSPGVGTEDGYGYTF. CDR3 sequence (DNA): TGTGCCAGCAGCCCAGGAGTCGGGACGGAGGATGGATATGGCTACACCTTC.

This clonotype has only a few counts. CDR3 DNA: TGTGCCAGCAGCTTATGGCCTAGCGCGGGCAATGAGCAGTTCTTC. Translating gives CASSLWPSAGNEQFF. The rearrangement joins TRBV7-2 to TRBJ2-1, with a tentative D call TRBD2 (6 bases). The CDR3 is made up of 15 amino acids. The V and J ends lost 2 bases and 6 bases respectively, with 14 bases between them. Per the germline V gene, CDR1 is SGHTA and CDR2 is FQGNSA. Using reference TRBV7-2 and TRBJ2-1 for the parts outside the CDR3, the full variable domain is GAGVSQSPSNKVTEKGKDVELRCDPISGHTALYWYRQSLGQGLEFLIYFQGNSAPDKSGLPSDRFSAERTGGSVSTLTIQRTQQEDSAVYLCASSLWPSAGNEQFFGPGTRLTVL.

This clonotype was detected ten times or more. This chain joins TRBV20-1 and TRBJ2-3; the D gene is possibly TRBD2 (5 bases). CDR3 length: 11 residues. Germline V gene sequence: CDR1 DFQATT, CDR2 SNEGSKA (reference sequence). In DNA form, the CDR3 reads TGCGGACTGAAGCGAGCGGATACGCAGTATTTT. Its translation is CGLKRADTQYF.

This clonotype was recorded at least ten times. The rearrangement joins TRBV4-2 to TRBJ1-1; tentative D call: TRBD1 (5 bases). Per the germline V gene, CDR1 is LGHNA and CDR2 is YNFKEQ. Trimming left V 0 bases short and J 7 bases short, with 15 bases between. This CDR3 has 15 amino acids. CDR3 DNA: TGTGCCAGCAGCCAAGAGCCAGGGCGGATGAGTGAAGCTTTCTTT. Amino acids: CASSQEPGRMSEAFF.